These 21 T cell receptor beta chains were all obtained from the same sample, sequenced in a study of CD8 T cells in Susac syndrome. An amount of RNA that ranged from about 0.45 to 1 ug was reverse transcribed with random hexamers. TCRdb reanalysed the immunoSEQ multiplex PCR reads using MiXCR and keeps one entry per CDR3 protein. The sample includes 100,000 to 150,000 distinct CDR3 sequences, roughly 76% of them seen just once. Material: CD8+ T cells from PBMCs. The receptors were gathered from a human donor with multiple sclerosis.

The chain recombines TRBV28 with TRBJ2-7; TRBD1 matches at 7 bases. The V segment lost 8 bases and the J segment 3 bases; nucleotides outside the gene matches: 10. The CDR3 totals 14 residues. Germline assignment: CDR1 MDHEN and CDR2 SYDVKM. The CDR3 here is CASGPRTGVYEQYF. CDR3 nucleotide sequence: TGTGCCAGCGGACCCCGGACAGGAGTCTACGAGCAGTACTTC.

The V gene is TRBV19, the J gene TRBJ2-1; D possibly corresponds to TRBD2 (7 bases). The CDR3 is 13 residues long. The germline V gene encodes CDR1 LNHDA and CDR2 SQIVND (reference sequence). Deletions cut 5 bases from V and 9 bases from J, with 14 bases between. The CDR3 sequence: CASSGGAFGEQFF. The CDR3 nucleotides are TGTGCCAGTAGTGGGGGGGCTTTCGGTGAGCAGTTCTTC.

CDR3 DNA sequence: TGTGCCAGCAGTTACTCCAGGGGCCTTTACGAGCAGTACTTC. Amino acid sequence: CASSYSRGLYEQYF. The rearrangement uses TRBV6-5 and TRBJ2-7; a possible D gene is TRBD1 (6 bases). CDR1 MNHEY and CDR2 SVGAGI come from the germline V gene. Trimming took 0 bases from V and 4 from J, leaving 10 bases between them. The CDR3 sequence is 14 residues long.

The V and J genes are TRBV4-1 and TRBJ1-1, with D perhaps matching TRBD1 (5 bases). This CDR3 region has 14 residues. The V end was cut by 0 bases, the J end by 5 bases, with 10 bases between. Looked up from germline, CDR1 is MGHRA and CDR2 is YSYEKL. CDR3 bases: TGCGCCAGCAGCCAAGATGGGGGGGAGACTGAAGCTTTCTTT. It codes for CASSQDGGETEAFF.

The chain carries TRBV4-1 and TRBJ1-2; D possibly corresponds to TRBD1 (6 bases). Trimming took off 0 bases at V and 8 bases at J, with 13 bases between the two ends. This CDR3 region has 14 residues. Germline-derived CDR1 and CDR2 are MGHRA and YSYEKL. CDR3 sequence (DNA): TGCGCCAGCAGCCAAGATATGGCAGGGGAAGGCTACACCTTC. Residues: CASSQDMAGEGYTF.

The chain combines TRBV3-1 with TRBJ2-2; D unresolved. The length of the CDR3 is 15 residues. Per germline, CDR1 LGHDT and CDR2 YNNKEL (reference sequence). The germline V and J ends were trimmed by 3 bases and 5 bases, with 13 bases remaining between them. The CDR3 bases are TGTGCCAGCAGCCATCTTAAGGGTAGTACCGGGGAGCTGTTTTTT. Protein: CASSHLKGSTGELFF.

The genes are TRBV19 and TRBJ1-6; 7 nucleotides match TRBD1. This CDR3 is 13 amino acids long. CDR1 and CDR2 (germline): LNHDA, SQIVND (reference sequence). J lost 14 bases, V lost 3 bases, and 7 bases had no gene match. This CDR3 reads CASSMGTVFTLHF. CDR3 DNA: TGTGCCAGTAGTATGGGGACAGTTTTCACCCTCCACTTT.

The CDR3 sequence: CASVEGFAFF. In DNA form, the CDR3 reads TGTGCCAGTGTGGAGGGGTTTGCTTTCTTT. This chain uses TRBV19 with TRBJ1-1, with a weak D call TRBD1 (5 bases). V was clipped by 8 bases and J by 11 bases, with 12 bases between them. Germline V gene lookup returns CDR1 LNHDA and CDR2 SQIVND (reference sequence). The CDR3 extends over 10 amino acids.

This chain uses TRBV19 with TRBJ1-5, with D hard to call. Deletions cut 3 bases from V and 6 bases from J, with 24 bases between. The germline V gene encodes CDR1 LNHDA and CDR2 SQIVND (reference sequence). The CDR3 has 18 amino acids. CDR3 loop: CASSIPNHLFSKGQPQHF. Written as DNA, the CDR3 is TGTGCCAGTAGTATCCCCAACCACCTTTTCAGCAAGGGTCAGCCCCAGCATTTT.

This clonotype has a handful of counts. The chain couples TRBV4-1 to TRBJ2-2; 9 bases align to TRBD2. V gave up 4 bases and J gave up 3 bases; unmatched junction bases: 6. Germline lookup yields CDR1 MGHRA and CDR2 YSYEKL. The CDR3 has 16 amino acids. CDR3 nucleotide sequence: TGCGCCAGCAGCCCTGACATAGCGGGAGACACCGGGGAGCTGTTTTTT. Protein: CASSPDIAGDTGELFF.

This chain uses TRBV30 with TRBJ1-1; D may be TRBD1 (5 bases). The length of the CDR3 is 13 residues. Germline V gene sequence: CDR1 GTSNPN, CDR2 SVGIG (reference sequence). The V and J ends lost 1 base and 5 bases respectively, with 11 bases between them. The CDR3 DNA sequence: TGTGCCTGGAGTGCAGGGAGGGGTACTGAAGCTTTCTTT. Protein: CAWSAGRGTEAFF.

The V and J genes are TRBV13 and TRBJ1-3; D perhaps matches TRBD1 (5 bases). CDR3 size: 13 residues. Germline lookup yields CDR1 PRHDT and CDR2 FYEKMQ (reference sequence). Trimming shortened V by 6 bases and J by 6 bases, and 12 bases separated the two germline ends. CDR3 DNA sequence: TGTGCCAGCAGGGACGGGGGTGAAAACACCATATATTTT. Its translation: CASRDGGENTIYF. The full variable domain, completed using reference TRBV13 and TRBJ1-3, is AAGVIQSPRHLIKEKRETATLKCYPIPRHDTVYWYQQGPGQDPQFLISFYEKMQSDKGSIPDRFSAQQFSDYHSELNMSSLELGDSALYFCASRDGGENTIYFGEGSWLTVV.

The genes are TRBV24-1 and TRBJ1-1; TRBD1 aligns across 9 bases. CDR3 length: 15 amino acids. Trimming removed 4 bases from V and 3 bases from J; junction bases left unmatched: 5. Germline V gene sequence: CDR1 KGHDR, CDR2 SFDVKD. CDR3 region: CATSESQGADTEAFF. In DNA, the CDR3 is TGTGCCACCAGTGAGTCACAGGGGGCGGACACTGAAGCTTTCTTT.

Here the CDR3 DNA reads TGCAGTGCTGAGGGAGGGGATGTGCCAGATACGCAGTATTTT. Its translation: CSAEGGDVPDTQYF. V usage is TRBV20-1 and J usage is TRBJ2-3; 7 nucleotides agree with TRBD2. Per the germline V gene, CDR1 is DFQATT and CDR2 is SNEGSKA (reference sequence). The CDR3 spans 14 residues. V trimming: 5 bases; J trimming: 4 bases; junction bases outside the gene matches: 9.

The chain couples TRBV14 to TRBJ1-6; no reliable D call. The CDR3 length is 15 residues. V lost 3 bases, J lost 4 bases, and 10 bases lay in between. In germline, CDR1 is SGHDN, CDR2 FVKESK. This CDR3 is CASSQTDGYNSPLHF. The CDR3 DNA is TGTGCCAGCAGCCAGACGGACGGTTATAATTCACCCCTCCACTTT.

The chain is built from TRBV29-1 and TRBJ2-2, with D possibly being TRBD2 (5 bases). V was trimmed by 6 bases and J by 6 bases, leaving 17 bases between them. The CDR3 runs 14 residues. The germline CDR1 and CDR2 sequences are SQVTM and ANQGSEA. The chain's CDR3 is CSVAPASNPGELFF. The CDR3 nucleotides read TGCAGCGTCGCTCCGGCTAGCAACCCCGGGGAGCTGTTTTTT.

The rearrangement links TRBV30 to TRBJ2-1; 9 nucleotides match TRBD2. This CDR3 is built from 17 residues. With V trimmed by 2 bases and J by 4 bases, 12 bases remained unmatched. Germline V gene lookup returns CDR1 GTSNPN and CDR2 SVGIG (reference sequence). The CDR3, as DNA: TGTGCCTGGAGTCACAACACCGGGACTAGCCCTTACAATGAGCAGTTCTTC. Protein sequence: CAWSHNTGTSPYNEQFF.

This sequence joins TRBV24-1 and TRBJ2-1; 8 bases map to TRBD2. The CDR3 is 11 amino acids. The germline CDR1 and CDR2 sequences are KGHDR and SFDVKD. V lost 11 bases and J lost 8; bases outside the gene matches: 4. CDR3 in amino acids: CASREGHEQFF. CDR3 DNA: TGTGCCAGTCGGGAGGGTCATGAGCAGTTCTTC.

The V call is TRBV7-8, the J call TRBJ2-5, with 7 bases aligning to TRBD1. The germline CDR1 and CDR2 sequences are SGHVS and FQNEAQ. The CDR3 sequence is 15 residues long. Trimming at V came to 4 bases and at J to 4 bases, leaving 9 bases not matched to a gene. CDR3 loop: CASSSYRGEGETQYF. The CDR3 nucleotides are TGTGCCAGCAGCTCCTACAGGGGTGAGGGAGAGACCCAGTACTTC.

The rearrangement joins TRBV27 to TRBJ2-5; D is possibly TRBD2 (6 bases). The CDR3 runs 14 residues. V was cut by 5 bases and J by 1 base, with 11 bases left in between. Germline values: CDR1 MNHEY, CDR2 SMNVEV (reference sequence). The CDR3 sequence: CASSPDGGQETQYF. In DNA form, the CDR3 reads TGTGCCAGCAGTCCCGACGGGGGCCAAGAGACCCAGTACTTC.

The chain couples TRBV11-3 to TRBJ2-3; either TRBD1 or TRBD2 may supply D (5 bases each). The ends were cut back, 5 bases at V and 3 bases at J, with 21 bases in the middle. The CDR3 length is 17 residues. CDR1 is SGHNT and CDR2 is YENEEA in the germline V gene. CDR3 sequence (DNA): TGTGCCAGCAGCCTGTCGAACTGGGGCTCGGGGACAGATACGCAGTATTTT. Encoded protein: CASSLSNWGSGTDTQYF.